The clone carrying this T cell receptor (beta chain) was recorded only once. This entry comes from a study of OX40 agonist ivuxolimab in advanced cancers. In the study overall: Across the patients, intravenous ivuxolimab was delivered every 2 weeks at 0.01 to 10 mg/kg. Participants, about 83% male, averaged approximately 60 years of age, ranging from about 23 to 85.

The protocol was immunoSEQ multiplex PCR, while the TCRdb copy is restricted to in-frame clones and leaves out a portion. The sample contains 45,000 to 65,000 clones, about four fifths of which appear only once. The input for sequencing was CD4+ or CD8+ T cells sorted from blood, taken in a trial of the OX40 agonist ivuxolimab. The clonotype was recovered from an adult with an advanced solid tumor such as melanoma, head and neck, liver or kidney cancer.

The CDR3 bases are TGTGCCTGGAGTATCGACAGGGGAGTTGGCTACACCTTC. It is translated as CAWSIDRGVGYTF. The chain links TRBV30 to TRBJ1-2, with 8 positions matching TRBD1. The junction had 6 bases not matched to a gene; V was cut back by 2 bases and J by 7 bases. This CDR3 has 13 amino acids. Germline CDR1 GTSNPN, CDR2 SVGIG (reference sequence).